A selection of T cell receptor beta chains follows, all from one sample in a study of cytomegalovirus exposure and HLA in healthy donors. Profiling relied on immunoSEQ multiplex PCR, and the TCRdb table lists in-frame clones only, not all of them. This sample yields some 190,000 clones, of which around 80% are seen a single time; around 1.5% belongs to the top ten. Material for sequencing was PBMCs. The receptors stem from a man younger than 35 in good health and CMV-seronegative. The conserved cysteine and the conserved F or W are not part of the CDR3 here.

V gene | CDR3 length | CDR3 protein
TRBV9 | 14 | ASTGPGGSSYNEQF
TRBV5-4 | 13 | ASSLPGLGPLEQY
TRBV6-1 | 12 | ASSPGLASTEQF
TRBV11-2 | 12 | ASSPWAPNYGYT
TRBV7-9 | 9 | ASSGGETQY
TRBV5-1 | 8 | ASSRDTQY
TRBV19 | 12 | ASSSGGRGTEAF
TRBV18 | 15 | ASSPVAGAKHLETQY
TRBV30 | 12 | AWTSGGRTSPLH
TRBV28 | 13 | ASSLDGGRYTEAF
TRBV27 | 17 | ASSFLGTGVLSGANVLT
TRBV7-6 | 12 | ASSLGVEGREQY
TRBV28 | 12 | ASSSGQGDYGYT
TRBV6-5 | 13 | ASSGLAGEDYEQY
TRBV5-4 | 14 | ASSLVTSGGVDTQY
TRBV9 | 9 | ASRRGYGYT
TRBV5-1 | 9 | ASHSGGQAF
TRBV28 | 13 | ASKTGIQSHSPLH
TRBV19 | 14 | ASSIAPQAVNTEAF
TRBV18 | 12 | ASSPNRGTGELF
TRBV6-6 | 10 | ASSREKNIQY
TRBV4-2 | 12 | ASSQDESFYEQY
TRBV5-1 | 17 | ASSRRPTGQGSVYAPLH
TRBV7-9 | 14 | ASSHTGKAAGNTIY
TRBV5-6 | 10 | ASSPGQLVEY
TRBV28 | 12 | ASSFGGSTDTQY
TRBV6-1 | 12 | ASSFRDRAYEQY
TRBV7-6 | 15 | ASSLRGLGQVSHEQF
TRBV5-1 | 13 | ASSSLADATHEQY
TRBV6-4 | 15 | ASSDSLAGTSTDTQY
TRBV18 | 10 | ASSYENQPQH